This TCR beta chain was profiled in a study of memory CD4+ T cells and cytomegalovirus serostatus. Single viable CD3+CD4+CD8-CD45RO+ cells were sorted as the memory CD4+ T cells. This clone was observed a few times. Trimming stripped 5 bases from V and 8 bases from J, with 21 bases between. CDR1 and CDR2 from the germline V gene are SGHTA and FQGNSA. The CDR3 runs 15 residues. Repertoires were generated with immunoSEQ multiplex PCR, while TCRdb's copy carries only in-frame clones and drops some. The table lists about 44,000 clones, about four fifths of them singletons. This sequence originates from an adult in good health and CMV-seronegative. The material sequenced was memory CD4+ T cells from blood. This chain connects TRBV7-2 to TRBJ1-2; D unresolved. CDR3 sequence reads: CASSPSIDKSGGYTF. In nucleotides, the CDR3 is TGTGCCAGCAGCCCCTCCATAGACAAATCGGGGGGCTACACCTTC.